This record concerns one T cell receptor (beta chain) sequence. What it binds is not known. The data are from a study of STAT5B mutations in CD4+ large granular lymphocyte leukemia. Study-wide findings and caveats: No patients shared main leukemic clonotypes, though 20% to 25% appeared at low frequency elsewhere.

This table comes from immunoSEQ multiplex PCR, and its TCRdb copy is limited to in-frame clones, with some not included. This table has 25,000 to 30,000 clones, 79% appearing once. Controls came from buffy coats of healthy blood donors. Sequencing used CD4+ T cells from blood buffy coats. The receptor was isolated from a human donor in good health.

The CDR3 region has the DNA TGTGCCAGCAGGCTGGACAGGGTCGAGGTTGAGCAGTTCTTC. This encodes CASRLDRVEVEQFF. The genes are TRBV2 and TRBJ2-1; 8 bases fit TRBD1. Trimming took 6 bases from V and 9 from J; bases not matched to a gene: 10. CDR1 is SNHLY, CDR2 FYNNEI, per germline. The CDR3 loop spans 14 amino acids.